This is a list of T cell receptor beta chains from one sample in a study of T cell changes during pregnancy in multiple sclerosis. The protocol was immunoSEQ multiplex PCR, while the TCRdb copy is restricted to in-frame clones and leaves out a portion. This sample carries 85,000 to 100,000 clones, about 91% of them seen once, and the ten largest clones take 0.95%. The sample consisted of peripheral blood, taken before pregnancy. The receptors shown here come from a female donor with multiple sclerosis, enrolled in a pregnancy study. CDR3s include the opening cysteine and the closing phenylalanine or tryptophan. A D gene is named only where the DNA matches it firmly. Size values are once, few and many counts, or a class for expanded clones, and some rows have none.

V	D	length	J	size	DNA	CDR3
TRBV2	-	13	TRBJ1-1	few	TGTGCCAGCATGCCGACTCTGAACACTGAAGCTTTCTTT	CASMPTLNTEAFF
TRBV13	TRBD1	15	TRBJ2-7	-	TGTGCCAGCAGCTCCGGGACAGAGTTCTCCTACGAGCAGTACTTC	CASSSGTEFSYEQYF
TRBV27	TRBD1	15	TRBJ1-1	-	TGTGCCAGCAGCACGACAGGGATCATGAACACTGAAGCTTTCTTT	CASSTTGIMNTEAFF
TRBV9	-	15	TRBJ2-2	-	TGTGCCAGCAGCGTAGCGGGAGAGAACACCGGGGAGCTGTTTTTT	CASSVAGENTGELFF
TRBV13	TRBD2	18	TRBJ2-1	-	TGTGCCAGCTGCTCCCTAGCGGGAGATGAACGAGGAATCAATGAGCAGTTCTTC	CASCSLAGDERGINEQFF
TRBV5-6	-	14	TRBJ1-3	once	TGTGCCAGCATCCTATTGACTGGTGGAAACACCATATATTTT	CASILLTGGNTIYF
TRBV28	-	17	TRBJ2-5	-	TGTGCCAGCAGTCCCTCGGGGAGAGTAGCGAGACAAGAGACCCAGTACTTC	CASSPSGRVARQETQYF
TRBV14	-	18	TRBJ2-3	-	TGTGCCAGCAGCCAAGACAGGGGGACCCCTGGGGGGACAGATACGCAGTATTTT	CASSQDRGTPGGTDTQYF
TRBV5-1	-	14	TRBJ1-1	-	TGCGCCAGCAGCTTGGGAGGTATGAACACTGAAGCTTTCTTT	CASSLGGMNTEAFF
TRBV29-1	-	14	TRBJ2-6	-	TGCAGCGTTGAAGGGGGGCCTGGGGCCAACGTCCTGACTTTC	CSVEGGPGANVLTF
TRBV21-1	-	17	TRBJ2-6	-	TGTGCCAGCATCTTGGGGGGGGGTGCGTATGGGGCCAACGTCCTGACTTTC	CASILGGGAYGANVLTF
TRBV9	-	15	TRBJ2-3	-	TGTGCCAGCAGCGTAGAAGGACTGGGCACAGATACGCAGTATTTT	CASSVEGLGTDTQYF
TRBV7-3	TRBD2	19	TRBJ2-1	-	TGTGCCAGCAGCTTAGGCCTAGCGGGGGGGCGCGGCTCCTACAATGAGCAGTTCTTC	CASSLGLAGGRGSYNEQFF
TRBV19	TRBD1	17	TRBJ1-5	few	TGTGCCAGTAGTATACGTCCCCCAGGGGGTAGCAATCAGCCCCAGCATTTT	CASSIRPPGGSNQPQHF
TRBV5-1	-	14	TRBJ2-7	-	TGCGCCAGCAGCGACGGGCGGGTCTCTGGAGAGCAGTACTTC	CASSDGRVSGEQYF
TRBV7-9	-	15	TRBJ2-7	-	TGTGCCAGCAGTTACTACAGGGAAACCTCCTACGAGCAGTACTTC	CASSYYRETSYEQYF
TRBV11-2	TRBD1	17	TRBJ2-1	-	TGTGCCAGCAGCCTACAGAGACAGGGAAGCTCCTACAATGAGCAGTTCTTC	CASSLQRQGSSYNEQFF
TRBV19	-	15	TRBJ2-1	-	TGTGCCAGTAGTATTGGCGCGGGATTCACCTATGAGCAGTTCTTC	CASSIGAGFTYEQFF
TRBV7-8	TRBD1	14	TRBJ1-1	-	TGTGCCAGCAGCTTATATCCCGGGACAGCTGAAGCTTTCTTT	CASSLYPGTAEAFF
TRBV4-2	TRBD1	15	TRBJ2-3	-	TGTGCCAGCAGCGCCGGGACAGGGGGCACAGATACGCAGTATTTT	CASSAGTGGTDTQYF
TRBV7-9	TRBD2	14	TRBJ2-1	-	TGTGCCAGCAGCCGAGTGACGGGAGGGGAGGAGCAGTTCTTC	CASSRVTGGEEQFF
TRBV4-1	TRBD2	15	TRBJ2-1	once	TGCGCCAGCAGCCAAGAGGGACTATTCAACAATGAGCAGTTCTTC	CASSQEGLFNNEQFF
TRBV9	TRBD1	14	TRBJ2-1	-	TGTGCCAGCAGCGCCGGGACAGGGGGCTATGAGCAGTTCTTC	CASSAGTGGYEQFF
TRBV11-2	-	13	TRBJ1-1	-	TGTGCCAGCAGTTTACAGGGCGGCACTGAAGCTTTCTTT	CASSLQGGTEAFF
TRBV4-3	-	17	TRBJ1-4	-	TGCGCCAGCAGCCAAGTAGGTCAGGGGACAACTAATGAAAAACTGTTTTTT	CASSQVGQGTTNEKLFF
TRBV28	-	19	TRBJ2-2	-	TGTGCCAGCAGCCCAGCTACAGGAGCCCCGGGGGAAAGGGGCGGGGAGCTGTTTTTT	CASSPATGAPGERGGELFF
TRBV7-6	-	11	TRBJ2-7	-	TGTGCCAGCAGCTCAGGGAACGAGCAGTACTTC	CASSSGNEQYF
TRBV18	TRBD1	15	TRBJ1-1	-	TGTGCCAGCTCACGGACAACAGGGGACAACACTGAAGCTTTCTTT	CASSRTTGDNTEAFF
TRBV5-1	-	14	TRBJ2-1	-	TGCGCCAGCAGCTTGGGACAGTCTTACAATGAGCAGTTCTTC	CASSLGQSYNEQFF
TRBV6-1	-	18	TRBJ2-1	-	TGTGCCAGCAGTGACGATAGGCAGCGCACTATCTCCTACAATGAGCAGTTCTTC	CASSDDRQRTISYNEQFF
TRBV5-1	-	14	TRBJ1-1	-	TGCGCCAGCAGCTCGCTGCGAGGATCTACTGAAGCTTTCTTT	CASSSLRGSTEAFF
TRBV28	TRBD2	16	TRBJ2-1	-	TGTGCCAGCAGCACTGAACGGGAGGGCCCTCGGGATGAGCAGTTCTTC	CASSTEREGPRDEQFF